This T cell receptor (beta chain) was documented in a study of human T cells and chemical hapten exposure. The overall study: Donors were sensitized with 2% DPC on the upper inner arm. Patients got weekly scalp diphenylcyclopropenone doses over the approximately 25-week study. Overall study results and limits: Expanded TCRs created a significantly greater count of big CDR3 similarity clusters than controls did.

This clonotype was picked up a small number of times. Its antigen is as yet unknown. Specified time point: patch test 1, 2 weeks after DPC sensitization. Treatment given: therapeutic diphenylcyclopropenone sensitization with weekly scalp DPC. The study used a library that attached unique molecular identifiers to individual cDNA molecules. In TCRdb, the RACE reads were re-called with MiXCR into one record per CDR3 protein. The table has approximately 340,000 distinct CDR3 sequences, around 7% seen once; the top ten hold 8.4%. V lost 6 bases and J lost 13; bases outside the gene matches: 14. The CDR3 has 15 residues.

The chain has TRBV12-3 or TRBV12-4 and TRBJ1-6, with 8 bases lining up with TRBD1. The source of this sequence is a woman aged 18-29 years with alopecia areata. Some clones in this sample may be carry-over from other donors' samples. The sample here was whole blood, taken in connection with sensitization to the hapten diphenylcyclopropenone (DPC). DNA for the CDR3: TGTGCCAGCAGAGGCGGGACAGGTAACATGTCGCCCCTCCACTTT. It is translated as CASRGGTGNMSPLHF.